This passage covers 2 T cell receptor beta chains from one sample sequenced in a study of T cell repertoires in cytomegalovirus infection. TCRdb ran MiXCR on the reads and lists one entry per CDR3 protein. In the table there are 200,000 or so distinct CDR3 sequences, approximately 19% of which are singletons. The sequencing sample was made of PBMCs. Source of these receptors: a human donor in good health (CMV status not recorded). Some clones in this sample may be carry-over from other donors' samples.

The chain uses TRBV29-1 and TRBJ2-2; D gene ambiguous. Trimming left V 7 bases short and J 4 bases short, with 10 bases between. Germline V lookup: CDR1 SQVTM, CDR2 ANQGSEA. The CDR3 is 12 amino acids. DNA for the CDR3: TGCAGCGCCCTCTGGATCACCGGGGAGCTGTTTTTT. Protein product: CSALWITGELFF.

This clonotype was detected ten times or more. The chain joins TRBV7-2 to TRBJ1-1, with D possibly matching TRBD1 (5 bases). The germline V and J ends were trimmed by 1 base and 0 bases, with 15 bases remaining between them. The germline CDR1 and CDR2 sequences are SGHTA and FQGNSA. The CDR3 totals 17 residues. CDR3 coding DNA: TGTGCCAGCAGCTTAGACCGGGGGAACAGGATGAACACTGAAGCTTTCTTT. Translated, it gives CASSLDRGNRMNTEAFF. The variable domain in full, completed from reference TRBV7-2 and TRBJ1-1, reads GAGVSQSPSNKVTEKGKDVELRCDPISGHTALYWYRQSLGQGLEFLIYFQGNSAPDKSGLPSDRFSAERTGGSVSTLTIQRTQQEDSAVYLCASSLDRGNRMNTEAFFGQGTRLTVV.